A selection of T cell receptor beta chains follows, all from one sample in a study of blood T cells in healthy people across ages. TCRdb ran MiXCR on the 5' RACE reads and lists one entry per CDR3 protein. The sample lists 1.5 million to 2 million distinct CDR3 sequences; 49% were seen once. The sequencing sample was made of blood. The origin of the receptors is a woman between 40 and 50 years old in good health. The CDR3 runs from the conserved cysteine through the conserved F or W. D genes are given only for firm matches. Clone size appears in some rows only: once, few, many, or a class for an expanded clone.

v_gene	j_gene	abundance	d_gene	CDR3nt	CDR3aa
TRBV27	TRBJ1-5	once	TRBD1	TGTGCCAGCAGCGATTCTAACAGGGGCTCTAATCAGCCCCAGCATTTT	CASSDSNRGSNQPQHF
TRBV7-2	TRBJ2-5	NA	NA	TGTGCCAGCAGCTTACAGGGTAAAAAGGAGACCCAGTACTTC	CASSLQGKKETQYF
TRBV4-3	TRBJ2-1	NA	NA	TGCGCCAGCAGCCAAGGCGGGGTTTTCAATGAGCAGTTCTTC	CASSQGGVFNEQFF
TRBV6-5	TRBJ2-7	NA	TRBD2	TGTGCCAGCACCATAGGCAGCGGGGGAACGTACGAGCAGTACTTC	CASTIGSGGTYEQYF
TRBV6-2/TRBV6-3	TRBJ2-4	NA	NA	TGTGCCAGCAGTTACTCGGGGTCGGTGGCCAAAAACATTCAGTACTTC	CASSYSGSVAKNIQYF
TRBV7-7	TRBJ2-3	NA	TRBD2	TGTGCTAGCAGCGTCGGACTAGCGGGATCTTCTAGCACAGATACGCAGTATTTT	CASSVGLAGSSSTDTQYF
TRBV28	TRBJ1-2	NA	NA	TGTGCCAGCAGTTTAGGGGAACTAGCTAACTATGGCTACACCTTC	CASSLGELANYGYTF
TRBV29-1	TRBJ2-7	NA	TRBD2	TGCAGCGTTCGACGAGCGGGGGCCTACGAGCAGTACTTC	CSVRRAGAYEQYF
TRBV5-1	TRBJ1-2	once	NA	TGCGCCAGCAGCGACCCCCGGGGGGCTGCCTATGGCTACACCTTC	CASSDPRGAAYGYTF
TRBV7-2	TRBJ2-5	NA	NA	TGTGCCAGCAGCTTGTTTTCGGACCCCTCGAGTAATGAGCAGTACTTC	CASSLFSDPSSNEQYF
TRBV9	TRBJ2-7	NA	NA	TGTGCCAGCAGCGTAGGGTACAGCCAGGCCTACGAGCAGTACTTC	CASSVGYSQAYEQYF
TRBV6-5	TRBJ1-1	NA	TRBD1	TGTGCCAGCAAATCCTGGGACAGGGGATCCACTGAAGCTTTCTTT	CASKSWDRGSTEAFF
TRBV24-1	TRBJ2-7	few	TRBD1	TGTGCCACCCAACAGGGGCCATCCTACGAGCAGTACTTC	CATQQGPSYEQYF
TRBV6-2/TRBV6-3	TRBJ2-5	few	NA	TGTGCCAGCAGTTACATAGCGGCGGAGACCCAGTACTTC	CASSYIAAETQYF
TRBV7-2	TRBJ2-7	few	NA	TGTGCCAGCAGCATAGACAGGTACGAGCAGTACTTC	CASSIDRYEQYF
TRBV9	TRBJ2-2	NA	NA	TGTGCCAGCGGCGTAGAACCAACCGGGGAGCTGTTTTTT	CASGVEPTGELFF
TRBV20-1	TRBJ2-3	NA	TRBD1	TGCAGTGCTAGACCTACAGGGGGCTCAGATACGCAGTATTTT	CSARPTGGSDTQYF
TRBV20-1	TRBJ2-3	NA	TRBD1	TGCAGTGCTACCTCCCCCGGACAGGGGAGGGGCACAGATACGCAGTATTTT	CSATSPGQGRGTDTQYF
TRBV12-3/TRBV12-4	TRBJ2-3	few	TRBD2	TGTGCCAGCACCAAAGCCAGCGGGAGTCGCACAGATACGCAGTATTTT	CASTKASGSRTDTQYF
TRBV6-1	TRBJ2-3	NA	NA	TGTGCCAGCAGGCCTAGACAGGGAGGGACTACAGATACGCAGTATTTT	CASRPRQGGTTDTQYF
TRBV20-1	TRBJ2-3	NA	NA	TGCAGTGCTAGGGCACTCCGACTAGTTGGGACAGATACGCAGTATTTT	CSARALRLVGTDTQYF
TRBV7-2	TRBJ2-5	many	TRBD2	TGTGCCAGCAGCCTAGAGCCGGGACTAGCCAGTGAGACCCAGTACTTC	CASSLEPGLASETQYF
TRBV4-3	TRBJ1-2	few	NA	TGCGCCAGCAGCCAAGACCCGGACAGCCTCTATGGCTACACCTTC	CASSQDPDSLYGYTF
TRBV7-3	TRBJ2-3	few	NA	TGTGCCAGCAGCTCAGGACAGCCCAGCACAGATACGCAGTATTTT	CASSSGQPSTDTQYF
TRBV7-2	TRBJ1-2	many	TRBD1	TGTGCCAGCAGCCTAACAGGGGGGGATGGCTACACCTTC	CASSLTGGDGYTF
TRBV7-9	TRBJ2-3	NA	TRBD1	TGTGCCAGCAGCTTAAACAGGGGACCACATATGCAGTATTTT	CASSLNRGPHMQYF
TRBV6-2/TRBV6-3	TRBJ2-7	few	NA	TGTGCCAGCAGTTACTCGATCTGGAACGAGCAGTACTTC	CASSYSIWNEQYF
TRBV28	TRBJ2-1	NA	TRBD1	TGTGCCAGCAGGAAACAGGGGTACAATGAGCAGTTCTTC	CASRKQGYNEQFF
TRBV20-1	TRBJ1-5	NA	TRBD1	TGCAGTGCTAGACCAGGGGGTGGACAGCCCCAGCATTTT	CSARPGGGQPQHF